This T cell receptor (beta chain) was profiled in a study of T cells in Graves' hyperthyroidism and ophthalmopathy. Patients aged 18 to 65 had newly diagnosed hyperthyroidism of under 2 months' duration. First hyperthyroidism diagnosis is when the blood sample was obtained, before any ophthalmopathy symptoms. Trimming pared 7 bases from V and 1 base from J, leaving 13 bases between. The CDR3 has 14 amino acids. Germline loops: CDR1 DFQATT, CDR2 SNEGSKA (reference sequence). Study-level findings and limits: The model made its ophthalmopathy prediction, and onset followed a median around 6.9 months later.

This clonotype occurred many times. What it binds is unknown. RNA transcripts were the template for amplifying TCR beta CDR3 regions. The TCR CDR3 was amplified in a first-round RT-PCR using the HTBI primer set. TCRdb recomputed calls from the multiplex PCR reads with MiXCR, one row per CDR3 protein. Among 690,000 or so distinct CDR3 sequences listed, 18% were seen once. V usage is TRBV20-1 and J usage is TRBJ2-2, with D perhaps matching TRBD1 (5 bases). This TCR was recovered from a woman in her 50s with Graves' hyperthyroidism that later progressed to Graves' ophthalmopathy. The sequencing input was blood. The CDR3 loop reads CSVQGMMNTGELFF. CDR3 sequence (DNA): TGCAGTGTCCAGGGAATGATGAACACCGGGGAGCTGTTTTTT.